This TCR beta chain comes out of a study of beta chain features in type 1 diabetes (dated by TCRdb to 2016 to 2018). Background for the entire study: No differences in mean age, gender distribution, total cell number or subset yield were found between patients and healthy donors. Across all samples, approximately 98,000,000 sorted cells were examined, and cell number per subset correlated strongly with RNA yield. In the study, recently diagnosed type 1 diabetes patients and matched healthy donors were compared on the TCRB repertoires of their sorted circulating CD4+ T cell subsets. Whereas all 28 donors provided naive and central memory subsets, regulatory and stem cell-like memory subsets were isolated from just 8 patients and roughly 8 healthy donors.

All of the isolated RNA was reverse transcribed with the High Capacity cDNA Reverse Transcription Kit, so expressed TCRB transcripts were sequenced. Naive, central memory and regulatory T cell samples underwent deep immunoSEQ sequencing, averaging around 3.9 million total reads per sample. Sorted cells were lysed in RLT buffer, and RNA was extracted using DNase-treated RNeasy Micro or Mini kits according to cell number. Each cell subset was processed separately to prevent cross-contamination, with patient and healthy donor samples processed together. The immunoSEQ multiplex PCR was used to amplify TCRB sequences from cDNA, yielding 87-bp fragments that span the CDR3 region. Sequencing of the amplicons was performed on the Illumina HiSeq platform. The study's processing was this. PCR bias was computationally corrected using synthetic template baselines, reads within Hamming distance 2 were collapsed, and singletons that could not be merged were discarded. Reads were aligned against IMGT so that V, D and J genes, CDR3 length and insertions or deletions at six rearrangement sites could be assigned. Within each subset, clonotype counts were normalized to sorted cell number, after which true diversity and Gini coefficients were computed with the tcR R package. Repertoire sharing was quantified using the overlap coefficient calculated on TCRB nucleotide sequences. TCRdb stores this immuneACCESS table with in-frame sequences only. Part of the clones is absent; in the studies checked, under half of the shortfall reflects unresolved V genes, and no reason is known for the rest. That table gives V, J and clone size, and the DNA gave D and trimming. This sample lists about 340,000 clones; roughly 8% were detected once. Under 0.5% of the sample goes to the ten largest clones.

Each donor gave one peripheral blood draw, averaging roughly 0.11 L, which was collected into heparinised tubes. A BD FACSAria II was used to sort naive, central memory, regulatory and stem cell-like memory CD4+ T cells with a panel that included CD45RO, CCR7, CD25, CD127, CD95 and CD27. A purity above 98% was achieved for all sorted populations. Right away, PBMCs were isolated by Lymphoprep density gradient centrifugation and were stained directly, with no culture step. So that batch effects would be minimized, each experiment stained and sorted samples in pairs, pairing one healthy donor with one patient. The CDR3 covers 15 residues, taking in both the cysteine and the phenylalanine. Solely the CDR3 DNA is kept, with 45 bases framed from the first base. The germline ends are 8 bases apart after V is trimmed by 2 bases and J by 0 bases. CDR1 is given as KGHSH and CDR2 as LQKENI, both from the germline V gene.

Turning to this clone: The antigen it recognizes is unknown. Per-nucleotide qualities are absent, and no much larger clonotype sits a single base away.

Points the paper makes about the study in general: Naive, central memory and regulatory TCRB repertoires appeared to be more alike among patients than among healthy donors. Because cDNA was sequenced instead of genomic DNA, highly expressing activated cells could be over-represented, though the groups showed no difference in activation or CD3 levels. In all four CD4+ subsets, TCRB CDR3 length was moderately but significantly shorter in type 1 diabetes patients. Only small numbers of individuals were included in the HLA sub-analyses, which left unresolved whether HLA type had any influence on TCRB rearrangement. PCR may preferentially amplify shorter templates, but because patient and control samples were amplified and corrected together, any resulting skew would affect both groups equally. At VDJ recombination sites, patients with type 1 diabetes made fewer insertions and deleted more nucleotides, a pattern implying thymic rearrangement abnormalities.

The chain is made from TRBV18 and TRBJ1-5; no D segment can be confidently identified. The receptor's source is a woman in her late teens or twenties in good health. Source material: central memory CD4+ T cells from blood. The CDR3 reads CASSPTADSNQPQHF. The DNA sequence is TGTGCCAGCTCACCAACGGCGGATAGCAATCAGCCCCAGCATTTT.